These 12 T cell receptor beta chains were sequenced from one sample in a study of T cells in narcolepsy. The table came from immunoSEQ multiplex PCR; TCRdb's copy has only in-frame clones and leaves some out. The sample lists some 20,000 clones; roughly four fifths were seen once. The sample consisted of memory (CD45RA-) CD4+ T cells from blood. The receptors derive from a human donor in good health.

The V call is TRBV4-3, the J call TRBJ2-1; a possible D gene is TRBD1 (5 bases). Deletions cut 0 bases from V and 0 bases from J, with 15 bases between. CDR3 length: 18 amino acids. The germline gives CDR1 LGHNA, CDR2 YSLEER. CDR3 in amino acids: CASSQDGQGVSSYNEQFF. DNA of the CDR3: TGCGCCAGCAGCCAAGACGGGCAGGGCGTTAGCTCCTACAATGAGCAGTTCTTC.

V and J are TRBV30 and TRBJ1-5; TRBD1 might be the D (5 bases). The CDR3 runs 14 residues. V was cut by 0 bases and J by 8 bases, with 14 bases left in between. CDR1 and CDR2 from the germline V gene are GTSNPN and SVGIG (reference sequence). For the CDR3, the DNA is TGTGCCTGGAGTGTCGGGGGGTTAGTGGAGCCCCAGCATTTT. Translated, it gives CAWSVGGLVEPQHF.

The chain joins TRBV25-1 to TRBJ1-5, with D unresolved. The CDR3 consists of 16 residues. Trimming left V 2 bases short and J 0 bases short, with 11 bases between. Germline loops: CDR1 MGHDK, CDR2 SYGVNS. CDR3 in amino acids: CASSESSFASNQPQHF. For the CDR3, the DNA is TGTGCCAGCAGTGAAAGCTCGTTTGCTAGCAATCAGCCCCAGCATTTT.

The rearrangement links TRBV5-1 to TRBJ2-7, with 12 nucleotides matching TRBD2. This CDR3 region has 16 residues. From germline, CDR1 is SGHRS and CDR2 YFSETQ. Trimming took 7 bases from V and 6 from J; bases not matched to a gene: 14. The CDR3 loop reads CASVASGGALLSEQYF. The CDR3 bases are TGCGCCAGCGTGGCTAGCGGGGGGGCGTTGTTAAGCGAGCAGTACTTC. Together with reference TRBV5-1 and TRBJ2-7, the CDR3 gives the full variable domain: KAGVTQTPRYLIKTRGQQVTLSCSPISGHRSVSWYQQTPGQGLQFLFEYFSETQRNKGNFPGRFSGRQFSNSRSEMNVSTLELGDSALYLCASVASGGALLSEQYFGPGTRLTVT.

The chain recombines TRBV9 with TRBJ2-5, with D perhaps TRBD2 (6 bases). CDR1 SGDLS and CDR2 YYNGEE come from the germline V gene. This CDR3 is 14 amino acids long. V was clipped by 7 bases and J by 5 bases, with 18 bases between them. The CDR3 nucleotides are TGTGCCAGCGGATCGATCGGGAGTAGGGAGACCCAGTACTTC. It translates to CASGSIGSRETQYF.

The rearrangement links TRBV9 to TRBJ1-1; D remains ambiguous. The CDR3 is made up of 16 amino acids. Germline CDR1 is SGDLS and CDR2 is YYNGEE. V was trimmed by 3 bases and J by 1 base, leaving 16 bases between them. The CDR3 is CASSDLLSSSNTEAFF. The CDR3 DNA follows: TGTGCCAGCAGCGACTTATTGAGCTCGTCGAACACTGAAGCTTTCTTT.

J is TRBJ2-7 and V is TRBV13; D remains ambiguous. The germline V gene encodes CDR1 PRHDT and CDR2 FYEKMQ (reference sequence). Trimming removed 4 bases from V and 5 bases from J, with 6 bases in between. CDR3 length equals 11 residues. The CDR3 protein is CASSSADEQYF. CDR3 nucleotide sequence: TGTGCCAGCAGCTCCGCGGACGAGCAGTACTTC. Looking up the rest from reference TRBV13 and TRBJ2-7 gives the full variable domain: AAGVIQSPRHLIKEKRETATLKCYPIPRHDTVYWYQQGPGQDPQFLISFYEKMQSDKGSIPDRFSAQQFSDYHSELNMSSLELGDSALYFCASSSADEQYFGPGTRLTVT.

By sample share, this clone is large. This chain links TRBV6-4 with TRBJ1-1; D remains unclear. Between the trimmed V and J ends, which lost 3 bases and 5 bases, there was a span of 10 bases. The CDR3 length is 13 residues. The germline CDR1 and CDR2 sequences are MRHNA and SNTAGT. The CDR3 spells CASSESQQTEAFF. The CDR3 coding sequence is TGTGCCAGCAGTGAATCCCAACAGACTGAAGCTTTCTTT.

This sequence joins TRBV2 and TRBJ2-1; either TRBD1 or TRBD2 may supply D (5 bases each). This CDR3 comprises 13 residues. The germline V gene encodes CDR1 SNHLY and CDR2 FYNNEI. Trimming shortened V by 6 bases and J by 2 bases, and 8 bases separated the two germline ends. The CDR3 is CASSGATYNEQFF. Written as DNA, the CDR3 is TGTGCCAGCAGCGGGGCCACCTACAATGAGCAGTTCTTC.

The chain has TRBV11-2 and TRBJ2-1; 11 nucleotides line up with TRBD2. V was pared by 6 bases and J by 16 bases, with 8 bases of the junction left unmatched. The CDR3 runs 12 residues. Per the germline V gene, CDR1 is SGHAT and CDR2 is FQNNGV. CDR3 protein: CASSQIAGGPFF. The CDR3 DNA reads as TGTGCCAGCAGTCAGATAGCGGGGGGGCCCTTCTTC.

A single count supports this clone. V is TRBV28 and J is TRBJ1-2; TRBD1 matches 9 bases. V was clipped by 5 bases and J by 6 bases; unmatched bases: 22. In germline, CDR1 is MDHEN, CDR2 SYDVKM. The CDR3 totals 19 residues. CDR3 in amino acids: CASSLLSPGQGPSGHGYTF. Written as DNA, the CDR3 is TGTGCCAGCAGTCTCCTCTCCCCGGGACAGGGACCCTCTGGCCATGGCTACACCTTC.

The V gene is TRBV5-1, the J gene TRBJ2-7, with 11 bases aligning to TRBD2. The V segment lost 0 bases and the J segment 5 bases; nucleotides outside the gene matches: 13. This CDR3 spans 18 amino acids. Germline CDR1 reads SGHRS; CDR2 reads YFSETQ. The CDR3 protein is CASSLGGSGGAGSHEQYF. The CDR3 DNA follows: TGCGCCAGCAGCTTGGGTGGTAGCGGGGGGGCCGGGTCCCACGAGCAGTACTTC. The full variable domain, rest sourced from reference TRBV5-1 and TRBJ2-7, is KAGVTQTPRYLIKTRGQQVTLSCSPISGHRSVSWYQQTPGQGLQFLFEYFSETQRNKGNFPGRFSGRQFSNSRSEMNVSTLELGDSALYLCASSLGGSGGAGSHEQYFGPGTRLTVT.